Below, 32 T cell receptor beta chains from the same sample are listed, as sequenced in a study of T cells in Graves' hyperthyroidism and ophthalmopathy. Using RNA transcripts as the source, TCR beta CDR3 regions were amplified. The primer set for the first-round RT-PCR of the TCR CDR3 was HTBI. TCRdb processed the multiplex PCR reads anew with MiXCR; each CDR3 protein has one entry. Of 500,000 or so distinct CDR3 sequences in the sample, roughly 18% were seen once. Sequencing was done on a sample of blood. Receptor source: a woman younger than 35 with Graves' ophthalmopathy.

The rearrangement links TRBV27 to TRBJ2-3; the match to TRBD2 covers 11 bases. In germline, CDR1 is MNHEY, CDR2 SMNVEV (reference sequence). The CDR3 totals 17 residues. The trim removed 4 bases at V and 4 bases at J, leaving 10 bases unmatched. CDR3 protein: CASSSLNPSGRPDTQYF. The CDR3 coding sequence is TGTGCCAGCAGTTCCCTCAATCCTAGCGGGAGGCCAGATACGCAGTATTTT.

This clonotype has just a few counts. V usage is TRBV3-1 and J usage is TRBJ1-6; TRBD1 is a possible D gene (6 bases). The CDR3 totals 16 residues. V was pared by 4 bases and J by 3 bases, with 13 bases between. Germline values: CDR1 LGHDT, CDR2 YNNKEL (reference sequence). The CDR3 loop is CASSPGQRLYNSPLHF. The CDR3 nucleotides read TGTGCCAGCAGCCCCGGACAGCGTCTCTATAATTCACCCCTCCACTTT.

This clonotype was observed many times. The CDR3: CASRWGTGNQPQHF. Here the CDR3 DNA reads TGTGCCAGCCGGTGGGGGACTGGCAATCAGCCCCAGCATTTT. The rearrangement uses TRBV6-2 or TRBV6-3 and TRBJ1-5; possible D gene TRBD1, 5 bases. The V gene's germline CDR1 is MNHEY and CDR2 SVGEGT. The CDR3 totals 14 residues. V was trimmed by 8 bases and J by 2 bases, leaving 13 bases between them.

CDR3 nucleotides: TGCAGCGTTGATAGTGTATTAGCCGGGACAGGGGATTCCTACGAGCAGTACTTC. It yields the protein CSVDSVLAGTGDSYEQYF. The rearrangement links TRBV29-1 to TRBJ2-7; TRBD1 aligns across 10 bases. The V gene end was trimmed by 3 bases and the J gene end by 1 base; junction bases not matched to a gene: 15. The V gene's germline CDR1 is SQVTM and CDR2 ANQGSEA. The CDR3 is made up of 18 amino acids.

This clonotype has ten or more counts. The chain recombines TRBV3-1 with TRBJ1-1; D remains unclear. The CDR3 sequence is 14 residues long. From germline, CDR1 is LGHDT and CDR2 YNNKEL (reference sequence). With 5 bases removed from V and 5 bases from J, the gap between germline ends came to 15 bases. CDR3 protein: CASSSENGRTEAFF. As DNA, the CDR3 is TGTGCCAGCAGCTCAGAGAATGGGAGGACTGAAGCTTTCTTT.

The chain carries TRBV7-3 and TRBJ1-2; 12 bases align to TRBD1. The CDR3 is made up of 15 amino acids. The germline CDR1 and CDR2 sequences are SGHTA and FQGTGA. V lost 5 bases, J lost 4 bases, and 5 bases stayed unmatched. The CDR3 bases are TGTGCCAGCAGCCCGGGACAGGGGGCTTCCTATGGCTACACCTTC. Its protein is CASSPGQGASYGYTF.

This clonotype was observed a handful of times. This chain links TRBV30 with TRBJ2-7; 8 bases are shared with TRBD1. TRBJ2-1 matches the DNA end more closely, so the J call is doubtful. Germline V gives CDR1 GTSNPN, CDR2 SVGIG (reference sequence). The CDR3 is made up of 13 amino acids. The CDR3 DNA is TGTGCCTGGAGTAACCAGGGGGCTTACGAGCAGTTCTTC. Translating it yields CAWSNQGAYEQFF.

The table lists this clonotype with many counts. The CDR3 region has the DNA TGTGCCATCCCCATGGGTACCGGGGAGCTGTTTTTT. This sequence encodes CAIPMGTGELFF. The V and J genes are TRBV2 and TRBJ2-2, with no clear D. The germline gives CDR1 SNHLY, CDR2 FYNNEI. The germline V and J ends were trimmed by 10 bases and 5 bases, with 11 bases remaining between them. The CDR3 extends over 12 amino acids.

This clonotype was found a few times. CDR3 residues: CSARNTGDHNEQFF. The CDR3 nucleotides are TGCAGTGCTAGAAATACAGGGGACCACAATGAGCAGTTCTTC. The chain couples TRBV20-1 to TRBJ2-1, with 7 positions matching TRBD1. The CDR3 is made up of 14 amino acids. The germline gives CDR1 DFQATT, CDR2 SNEGSKA (reference sequence). After removal of 2 bases from V and 5 bases from J, the junction contained 6 bases not matched to a gene.

The sample holds many counts of this clonotype. The chain couples TRBV6-1 to TRBJ2-1; TRBD2 might be the D (5 bases). There are 14 residues in the CDR3. V dropped 5 bases and J dropped 3 bases, with 11 bases sitting between them. Germline CDR1 MNHNS, CDR2 SASEGT. Here the CDR3 DNA reads TGTGCCAGCAGTTTAGCGCCTGGCTACAATGAGCAGTTCTTC. It encodes CASSLAPGYNEQFF.

The V gene is TRBV7-6, the J gene TRBJ2-2; TRBD2 agrees at 10 bases. The CDR3 is 19 amino acids. Germline V gene lookup returns CDR1 SGHVS and CDR2 FNYEAQ. Losses at the gene ends were 0 bases for V and 1 base for J; bases not matched to a gene: 8. In nucleotides, the CDR3 is TGTGCCAGCAGCTTAGCAGCTAGCGGGAGATTGGGGAACACCGGGGAGCTGTTTTTT. Encoded protein: CASSLAASGRLGNTGELFF.

This clonotype appeared many times. The chain carries TRBV27 and TRBJ2-3; 7 bases line up with TRBD1. The J segment lost 4 bases and the V segment lost 5 bases, leaving 12 bases of the junction unmatched. The germline gives CDR1 MNHEY, CDR2 SMNVEV (reference sequence). The length of the CDR3 is 16 residues. CDR3 nucleotides: TGTGCCAGCAGTACGTTTTGGGACAGTCACGCAGATACGCAGTATTTT. Amino acids: CASSTFWDSHADTQYF.

This clonotype appeared once. The chain carries TRBV6-5 and TRBJ2-5, with D possibly matching TRBD2 (6 bases). The CDR3 sequence is 14 residues long. V was trimmed by 6 bases and J by 4 bases, leaving 15 bases between them. CDR1 and CDR2 from the germline V gene are MNHEY and SVGAGI. The CDR3 sequence is CASSHSFSGETQYF. CDR3 sequence (DNA): TGTGCCAGCAGCCACTCCTTTAGCGGAGAGACCCAGTACTTC.

In regard to this clonotype: This may stem from a read error, because a much larger clone lies one nucleotide away. This chain connects TRBV27 to TRBJ1-6, with TRBD1 as a possible D gene (6 bases). The germline gives CDR1 MNHEY, CDR2 SMNVEV (reference sequence). The CDR3 runs 16 residues. V was shortened by 6 bases and J by 8 bases, with 20 bases between the two germline ends. In DNA form, the CDR3 reads TGTGCCAGCAGGAGGGGGGGGCGAGATTATCATTCACCCCTCCACTTT. Its translation: CASRRGGRDYHSPLHF.

The chain has TRBV28 and TRBJ2-1; D ambiguous. In germline, CDR1 is MDHEN, CDR2 SYDVKM. V was cut by 2 bases and J by 10 bases, with 18 bases left in between. This CDR3 spans 15 amino acids. Here the CDR3 DNA reads TGTGCCAGCAGTTTACGTGACTGGCTTTCTTGGGAGCAGTTCTTC. Its translation: CASSLRDWLSWEQFF.

At least ten counts were recorded for this clonotype. V gene TRBV30 combines with J gene TRBJ2-1; either TRBD1 or TRBD2 may fit D (5 bases each). The CDR3 loop spans 15 amino acids. With 5 bases removed from V and 7 bases from J, the gap between germline ends came to 21 bases. Germline V lookup: CDR1 GTSNPN, CDR2 SVGIG (reference sequence). DNA for the CDR3: TGTGCCTGGGGCCGGGGCCCGGCAAATTGGAATGAGCAGTTCTTC. It yields the protein CAWGRGPANWNEQFF.

This clonotype showed up many times. The CDR3 sequence is CSADDRPGSPSGANVLTF. The CDR3 coding sequence is TGCAGTGCTGACGACAGGCCGGGCAGCCCCTCTGGGGCCAACGTCCTGACTTTC. The rearrangement links TRBV20-1 to TRBJ2-6; D perhaps matches TRBD1 (6 bases). Germline values: CDR1 DFQATT, CDR2 SNEGSKA (reference sequence). The CDR3 length is 18 residues. V was cut by 5 bases and J by 0 bases, with 20 bases left in between.

In its sample, this clonotype was seen a few times. This chain links TRBV29-1 with TRBJ1-1; D not resolved. CDR1 SQVTM and CDR2 ANQGSEA come from the germline V gene. The CDR3 has 12 amino acids. The V gene lost 2 bases and the J gene lost 1 base, with 5 bases spanning the gap. The CDR3 loop reads CSVEPGNTEAFF. The CDR3 bases are TGCAGCGTTGAACCGGGGAACACTGAAGCTTTCTTT.

Only a few counts were recorded for this clonotype. V usage is TRBV20-1 and J usage is TRBJ1-1, with D possibly TRBD1 on 5 matching bases. Trimming pared 2 bases from V and 11 bases from J, leaving 18 bases between. Germline V gives CDR1 DFQATT, CDR2 SNEGSKA (reference sequence). The CDR3 is made up of 13 amino acids. CDR3 coding DNA: TGCAGTGCTAGAAAGATGGGACGGAGAGGGGCTTTCTTT. Translated: CSARKMGRRGAFF.

This clonotype has just a few counts. V is TRBV5-6 and J is TRBJ1-1; 10 nucleotides agree with TRBD1. From germline, CDR1 is SGHDT and CDR2 YYEEEE. Germline trimming cut 4 bases from V and 4 bases from J; bases unmatched to any gene: 7. This CDR3 spans 15 amino acids. The CDR3: CASSGDRGLGTEAFF. CDR3 DNA sequence: TGTGCCAGCAGCGGAGACAGGGGGCTCGGCACTGAAGCTTTCTTT.

This clonotype was recorded at least ten times. This sequence joins TRBV18 and TRBJ2-6, with D unclear. Trimming removed 2 bases from V and 1 base from J, with 6 bases in between. CDR3 length: 15 amino acids. In germline, CDR1 is KGHSH, CDR2 LQKENI. CDR3 region: CASSPTQSGANVLTF. Here the CDR3 DNA reads TGTGCCAGCTCACCAACGCAATCTGGGGCCAACGTCCTGACTTTC.

This clonotype was seen at least ten times. The genes are TRBV28 and TRBJ1-1, with D possibly TRBD1 on 5 matching bases. Trimming removed 4 bases from V and 4 bases from J, with 16 bases in between. The CDR3 is 15 amino acids. Germline V gene sequence: CDR1 MDHEN, CDR2 SYDVKM. For the CDR3, the DNA is TGTGCCAGCAGTTCTAAGACAGCTTTAATCACTGAAGCTTTCTTT. Translated, it gives CASSSKTALITEAFF.

This clonotype occurred many times. The rearrangement uses TRBV2 and TRBJ2-7; D might be TRBD1 (6 bases). CDR3 size: 16 residues. Germline CDR1 and CDR2: SNHLY and FYNNEI. V gave up 1 base and J gave up 3 bases, with 16 bases separating them. CDR3 amino acids: CASSEDSGQRFYEQYF. The CDR3 nucleotides read TGTGCCAGCAGTGAAGACTCCGGACAGAGGTTCTACGAGCAGTACTTC.

The sample holds a few counts of this clonotype. The genes are TRBV7-2 and TRBJ2-5; D might be TRBD1 or TRBD2, each matching 5 bases. The germline gives CDR1 SGHTA, CDR2 FQGNSA. The CDR3 sequence is 14 residues long. Trimming removed 6 bases at V and 4 bases at J, with 15 bases between. CDR3 nucleotides: TGTGCCAGCAGAAAAGGGACGGATATAGAGACCCAGTACTTC. Its translation: CASRKGTDIETQYF. Combining the CDR3 with reference TRBV7-2 and TRBJ2-5 gives the whole variable domain GAGVSQSPSNKVTEKGKDVELRCDPISGHTALYWYRQSLGQGLEFLIYFQGNSAPDKSGLPSDRFSAERTGGSVSTLTIQRTQQEDSAVYLCASRKGTDIETQYFGPGTRLLVL.

At least ten counts were recorded for this clonotype. The chain is built from TRBV20-1 and TRBJ2-7, with 7 bases aligning to TRBD2. The V segment lost 2 bases and the J segment 3 bases; nucleotides outside the gene matches: 7. The CDR3 has 14 residues. Germline values: CDR1 DFQATT, CDR2 SNEGSKA (reference sequence). The CDR3 region has the DNA TGCAGTGCTAGATTTAGCCAGCGGGGCTACGAGCAGTACTTC. Amino acids: CSARFSQRGYEQYF.

This clonotype was detected ten times or more. The J gene is TRBJ2-3, the V gene TRBV29-1; 11 nucleotides line up with TRBD2. CDR3 size: 15 residues. The trim removed 3 bases at V and 1 base at J, leaving 3 bases unmatched. CDR1 is SQVTM and CDR2 is ANQGSEA in the germline V gene. The chain's CDR3 is CSVEPTSGGTDTQYF. The CDR3 DNA sequence: TGCAGCGTTGAGCCGACTAGCGGGGGCACAGATACGCAGTATTTT.

This clonotype was observed a handful of times. V usage is TRBV27 and J usage is TRBJ2-5; D assignment may be TRBD1 or TRBD2 (6 bases each). This CDR3 is 14 amino acids long. CDR1 and CDR2 from the germline V gene are MNHEY and SMNVEV (reference sequence). Trimming stripped 3 bases from V and 5 bases from J, with 13 bases between. Here the CDR3 reads CASSFLGGGETQYF. As DNA, the CDR3 is TGTGCCAGCAGTTTCCTGGGGGGCGGTGAGACCCAGTACTTC.

This clonotype was observed at least ten times. The CDR3 spells CASTRTVGNYGYTF. In DNA form, the CDR3 reads TGTGCCAGCACCCGGACAGTCGGGAACTATGGCTACACCTTC. The gene calls are TRBV28 and TRBJ1-2, with D perhaps matching TRBD1 (6 bases). The germline V and J ends were trimmed by 7 bases and 2 bases, with 14 bases remaining between them. The CDR3 consists of 14 residues. From germline, CDR1 is MDHEN and CDR2 SYDVKM.

The gene calls are TRBV16 and TRBJ1-2, with D maybe TRBD1 (5 bases). Germline values: CDR1 KGHSY, CDR2 FQNENV. The CDR3 is 13 residues long. Trimming removed 0 bases at V and 3 bases at J, with 5 bases between. CDR3 loop: CASSQSTDYGYTF. In nucleotides, the CDR3 is TGTGCCAGCAGCCAATCGACAGACTATGGCTACACCTTC.

The chain employs TRBV7-2 and TRBJ2-1, with 8 bases fitting TRBD2. The J call is uncertain, as TRBJ2-7 better fits the DNA end. This CDR3 has 14 amino acids. CDR1 and CDR2 (germline): SGHTA, FQGNSA. This CDR3 reads CASSFLAGYNEQYF. The CDR3 bases are TGTGCCAGCAGCTTCTTAGCGGGATACAATGAGCAGTACTTC.

About this clonotype itself: At one end, the junction sequence differs from germline, possibly due to a read error. The chain combines TRBV7-2 with TRBJ1-3; the D gene is possibly TRBD1 (6 bases). From germline, CDR1 is SGHTA and CDR2 FQGNSA. This CDR3 contains 16 residues. The DNA for the CDR3 is TGTGTCAGCAGCTTCCACAGGGAGGTCTCTGGAAACACCATATATTTT. It translates to CVSSFHREVSGNTIYF.

This clonotype appeared many times. The chain links TRBV6-1 to TRBJ1-2; D is undetermined. This CDR3 has 13 residues. The V and J ends lost 6 bases and 2 bases respectively, with 10 bases between them. CDR1 is MNHNS and CDR2 is SASEGT in the germline V gene. The CDR3 reads CASRGHSNYGYTF. CDR3 coding DNA: TGTGCCAGCAGGGGCCACAGCAACTATGGCTACACCTTC.